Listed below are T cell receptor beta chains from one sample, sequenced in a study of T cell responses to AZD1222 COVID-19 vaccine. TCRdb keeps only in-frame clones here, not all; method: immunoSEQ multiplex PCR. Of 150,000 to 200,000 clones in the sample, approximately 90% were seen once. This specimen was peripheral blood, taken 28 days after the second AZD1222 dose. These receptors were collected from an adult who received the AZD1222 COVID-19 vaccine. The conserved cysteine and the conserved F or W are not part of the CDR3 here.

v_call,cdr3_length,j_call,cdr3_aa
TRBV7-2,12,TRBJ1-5,ASSSDREYQPQH
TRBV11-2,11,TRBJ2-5,ASSFGERETQY
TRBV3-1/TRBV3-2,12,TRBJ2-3,ASSQGPGTDTQY
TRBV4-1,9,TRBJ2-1,ASSQGEGQF
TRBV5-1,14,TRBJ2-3,ASSRGTGASTDTQY
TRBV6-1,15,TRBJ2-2,ASSDQPGQGTTGELF
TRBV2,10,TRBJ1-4,ASSELPNGLF
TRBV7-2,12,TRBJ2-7,ASSLSTRAYEQY
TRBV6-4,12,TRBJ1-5,ASSDELGSQPQH
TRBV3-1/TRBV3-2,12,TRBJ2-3,ATRGGPYTDTQY
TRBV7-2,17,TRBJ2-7,ASSGRGTSGGNFFYEQY
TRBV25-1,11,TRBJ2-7,ASSVLQGDEQY
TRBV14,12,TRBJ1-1,ASSLVDPNTEAF
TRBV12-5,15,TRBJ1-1,ASGSQLRARMGTEAF
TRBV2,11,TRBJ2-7,ASEGQRGGEQY
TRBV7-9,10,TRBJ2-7,ASNAVNYEQY
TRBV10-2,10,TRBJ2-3,ASSDGADTQY
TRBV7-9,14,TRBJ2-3,ASSLALRGPPDTQY
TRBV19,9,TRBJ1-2,ASSTPGGYT
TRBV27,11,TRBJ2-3,ASSPSLFGTQY
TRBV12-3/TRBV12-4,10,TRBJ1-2,ASSFGNYGYT
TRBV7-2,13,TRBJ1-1,ASSPRTGSATEAF
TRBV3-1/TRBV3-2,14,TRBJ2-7,ASSQEQGQGTYEQY
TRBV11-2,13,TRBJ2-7,ASSTSGGASYEQY
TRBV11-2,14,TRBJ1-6,ASSPAGDTYNSPLH
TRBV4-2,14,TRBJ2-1,ASSQAAGEDYNEQF
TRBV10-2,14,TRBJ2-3,ASGTSGGYSTDTQY
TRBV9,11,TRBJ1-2,ASSAQGNYGYT
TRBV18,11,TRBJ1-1,ASSIQVNTEAF
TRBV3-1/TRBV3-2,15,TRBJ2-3,ASSPNNRGPISDTQY
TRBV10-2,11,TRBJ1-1,ASSEQGNTEAF
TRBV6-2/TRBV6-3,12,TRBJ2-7,ASSHRTGAYEQY
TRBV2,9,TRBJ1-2,AGGGERGYT
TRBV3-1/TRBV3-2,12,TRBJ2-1,ASSQRLNYNEQF
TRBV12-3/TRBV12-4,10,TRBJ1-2,ASSLPGVGYT
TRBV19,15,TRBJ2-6,ASSRRVGGDGANVLT
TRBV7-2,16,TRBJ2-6,ASSILRGGWSGANVLT
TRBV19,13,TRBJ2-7,ASSPGTSWTAEQY
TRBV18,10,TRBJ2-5,ASSPYIETQY
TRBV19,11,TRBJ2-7,ASSTGGGYEQY
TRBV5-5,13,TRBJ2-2,ASSLGTANTGELF
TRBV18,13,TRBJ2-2,ASSPTGTITGELF
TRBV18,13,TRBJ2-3,ASSESTGASDTQY
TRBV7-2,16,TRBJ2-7,ASSFHTYRERADYEQY
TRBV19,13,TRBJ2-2,ASSRTGGYTGELF
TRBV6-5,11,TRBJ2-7,ASGSHEAYEQY
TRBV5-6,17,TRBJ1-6,ASSYRLVQGITYNSPLH
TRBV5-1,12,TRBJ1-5,ASSLRGDDQPQH
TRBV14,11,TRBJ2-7,ASSPLGDYEQY
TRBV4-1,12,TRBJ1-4,ASGPGVVNEKLF
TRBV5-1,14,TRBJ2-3,ASSLGGRGAGDTQY
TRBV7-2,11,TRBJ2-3,ASSIAHTDTQY
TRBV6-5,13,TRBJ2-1,ASRLQDATGNEQF
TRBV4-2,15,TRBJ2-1,ASSQVLRGASYNEQF
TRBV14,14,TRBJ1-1,ASSQASSRVNTEAF
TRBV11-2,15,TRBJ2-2,ASSPSRGGALTGELF
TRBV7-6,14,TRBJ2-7,ASSSYRQVGTYEQY
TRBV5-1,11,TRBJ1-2,ASSMDTDYGYT
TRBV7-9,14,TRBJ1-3,ASSLWPGTSGNTIY
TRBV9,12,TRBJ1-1,ASSAVDGNTEAF